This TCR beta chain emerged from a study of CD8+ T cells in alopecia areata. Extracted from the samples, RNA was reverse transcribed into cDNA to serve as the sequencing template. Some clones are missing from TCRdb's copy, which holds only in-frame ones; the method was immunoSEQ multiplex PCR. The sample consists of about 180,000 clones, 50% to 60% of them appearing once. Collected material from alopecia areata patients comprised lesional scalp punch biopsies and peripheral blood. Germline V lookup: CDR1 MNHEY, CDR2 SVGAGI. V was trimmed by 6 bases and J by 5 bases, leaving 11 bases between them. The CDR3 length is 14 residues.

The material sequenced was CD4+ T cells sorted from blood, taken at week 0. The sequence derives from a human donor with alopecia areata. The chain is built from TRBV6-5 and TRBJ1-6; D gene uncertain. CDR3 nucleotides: TGTGCCAGCAGAGACCGTTGGAATAATTCACCCCTCCACTTT. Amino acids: CASRDRWNNSPLHF.